The 14 T cell receptor beta chains below all came from one sample that was sequenced in a study of blood T cell repertoires in COVID-19 (dated by TCRdb to 2018 to 2021). The library was made by the immunoSEQ multiplex PCR assay. In TCRdb, the immuneACCESS table is reduced to in-frame sequences with V and J assigned. These tables do not hold every clone; where another copy was compared, an unresolved V gene accounts for under half, and the others remain unexplained. The sample table shows 30,000 to 35,000 clones, and roughly 78% are seen once. Approximately 40% of the sample lies in the top ten. Material for sequencing was peripheral blood. The source of these receptors is a man aged 80 or over with active or convalescent COVID-19.

The rearrangement joins TRBV6-2 or TRBV6-3 to TRBJ1-2, with 7 bases fitting TRBD1. Germline CDR1 is MNHEY and CDR2 is SVGEGT. J gave up 6 bases and V 5 bases, and 9 bases lay outside the gene matches. The CDR3 length is 14 residues. In DNA, the CDR3 is TGTGCCAGCAGTGATCTCGGAAGGGGGCATGGCTACACCTTC. Translated, it gives CASSDLGRGHGYTF.

The gene calls are TRBV19 and TRBJ1-1; no clear D gene. Germline V gene sequence: CDR1 LNHDA, CDR2 SQIVND (reference sequence). V lost 0 bases and J 5 bases, leaving 13 bases between the germline ends. The CDR3 consists of 15 residues. The CDR3 coding sequence is TGTGCCAGTAGTATAGATCATACCGGGGTAACTGAAGCTTTCTTT. Translated, it gives CASSIDHTGVTEAFF.

This clone was picked up a small number of times. The chain carries TRBV5-1 and TRBJ1-1; D not resolved. V lost 5 bases, J lost 5 bases, and 16 bases lay in between. The length of the CDR3 is 14 residues. Germline values: CDR1 SGHRS, CDR2 YFSETQ. CDR3 residues: CASRLQGRDTEAFF. DNA for the CDR3: TGCGCCAGCAGGCTCCAAGGGAGGGATACTGAAGCTTTCTTT.

The chain combines TRBV7-3 with TRBJ2-1, with D perhaps TRBD1 (6 bases). Germline values: CDR1 SGHTA, CDR2 FQGTGA. There are 14 residues in the CDR3. V lost 3 bases and J 6 bases, leaving 12 bases between the germline ends. The CDR3, as DNA: TGTGCCAGCAGCTTGGGGCAGGGGCTCAATGAGCAGTTCTTC. Protein: CASSLGQGLNEQFF.

The chain recombines TRBV21-1 with TRBJ2-6; TRBD1 is the table's D call, not checked against the DNA. TRBV21-1 is a recognized pseudogene. This CDR3 spans 22 amino acids. The DNA of the CDR3 is TGTGCCAGCAGCACTAACATCGAAGTCTGCTCTCCAGGCTTCTCTGGGGCCAACGTCCTGACTTTC. This gives the protein CASSTNIEVCSPGFSGANVLTF.

The chain uses TRBV7-3 and TRBJ2-1, with 7 positions matching TRBD2. CDR3 length equals 14 residues. Unmatched junction bases numbered 16, after V lost 5 bases and J lost 15 bases. Germline loops: CDR1 SGHTA, CDR2 FQGTGA. CDR3 in DNA: TGTGCCAGCAGCCCCACGGGCGGGAGAAGTCAGAGGTTCTTC. This translates into CASSPTGGRSQRFF.

V and J are TRBV28 and TRBJ1-5; D unresolved. Germline CDR1 reads MDHEN; CDR2 reads SYDVKM. Between the trimmed V and J ends, which lost 7 bases and 0 bases, there was a span of 13 bases. This CDR3 region has 15 residues. DNA of the CDR3: TGTGCCAGCAATCCGTGGGAGAATAGCAATCAGCCCCAGCATTTT. Amino acid sequence: CASNPWENSNQPQHF.

This clone was counted only a few times. The rearrangement joins TRBV10-3 to TRBJ2-7, with D maybe TRBD1 (5 bases). Trimming took 6 bases from V and 1 from J, leaving 10 bases between them. CDR3 size: 13 residues. CDR1 ENHRY and CDR2 SYGVKD come from the germline V gene. CDR3 sequence (DNA): TGTGCCATCAGGTGGGGCGGATCCTACGAGCAGTACTTC. Protein sequence: CAIRWGGSYEQYF.

This clone showed up just a few times. DNA for the CDR3: TGTGCCAGCACAGTGAGCTCCTATAATTCACCCCTCCACTTT. Translating gives CASTVSSYNSPLHF. The rearrangement joins TRBV7-9 to TRBJ1-6; D uncertain. Germline values: CDR1 SEHNR, CDR2 FQNEAQ (reference sequence). The CDR3 is 14 amino acids. V was shortened by 7 bases and J by 0 bases, with 7 bases between the two germline ends.

The V call is TRBV6-1, the J call TRBJ2-7; perhaps TRBD1 as D (6 bases). This CDR3 region has 15 residues. From germline, CDR1 is MNHNS and CDR2 SASEGT. With 2 bases removed from V and 1 base from J, the gap between germline ends came to 12 bases. The CDR3 spells CASSEFGTFSYEQYF. As DNA, the CDR3 is TGTGCCAGCAGTGAATTCGGGACATTTTCCTACGAGCAGTACTTC.

The rearrangement links TRBV19 to TRBJ1-5; unclear D gene. The CDR3 is 15 residues long. Looked up from germline, CDR1 is LNHDA and CDR2 is SQIVND (reference sequence). Trimming removed 3 bases at V and 6 bases at J, with 15 bases between. The CDR3 nucleotides read TGTGCCAGTAGTATGGCGCACAGTTATAGTCAGCCCCAGCATTTT. Translated, it gives CASSMAHSYSQPQHF.

V usage is TRBV19 and J usage is TRBJ1-1; 7 nucleotides line up with TRBD1. Germline CDR1 reads LNHDA; CDR2 reads SQIVND (reference sequence). The length of the CDR3 is 13 residues. V lost 10 bases and J lost 4; bases outside the gene matches: 9. The CDR3 DNA reads TGTGCCACGACCCGACAGGGAGCCACTGAAGCTTTCTTT. Its translation is CATTRQGATEAFF.

The J gene is TRBJ2-7, the V gene TRBV19, with D tentatively TRBD1 (6 bases). The CDR3 has 14 residues. Per the germline V gene, CDR1 is LNHDA and CDR2 is SQIVND (reference sequence). Trimming took 10 bases from V and 2 from J, leaving 18 bases between them. The CDR3 is CATSPTRGTYEQYF. CDR3 bases: TGTGCCACCTCCCCGACCAGGGGCACCTACGAGCAGTACTTC.

This clone was counted once. The V gene is TRBV24-1, the J gene TRBJ2-5, with D possibly TRBD2 on 6 matching bases. The CDR3 has 15 amino acids. In germline, CDR1 is KGHDR, CDR2 SFDVKD. Trimming took off 7 bases at V and 5 bases at J, with 19 bases between the two ends. The chain's CDR3 is CATSGPGLGVETQYF. As DNA, the CDR3 is TGTGCCACCAGCGGGCCGGGACTGGGGGTGGAGACCCAGTACTTC.